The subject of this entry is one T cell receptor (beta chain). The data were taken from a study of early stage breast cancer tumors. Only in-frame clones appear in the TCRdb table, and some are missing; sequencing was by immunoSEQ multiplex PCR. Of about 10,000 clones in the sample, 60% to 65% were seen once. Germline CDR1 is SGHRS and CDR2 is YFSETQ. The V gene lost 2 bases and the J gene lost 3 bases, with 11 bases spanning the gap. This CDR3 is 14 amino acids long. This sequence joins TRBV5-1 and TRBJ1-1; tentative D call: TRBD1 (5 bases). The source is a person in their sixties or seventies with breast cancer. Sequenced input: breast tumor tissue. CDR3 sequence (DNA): TGCGCCAGCAGCTTACAGGCACGAGACACTGAAGCTTTCTTT. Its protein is CASSLQARDTEAFF. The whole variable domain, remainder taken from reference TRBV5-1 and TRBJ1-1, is KAGVTQTPRYLIKTRGQQVTLSCSPISGHRSVSWYQQTPGQGLQFLFEYFSETQRNKGNFPGRFSGRQFSNSRSEMNVSTLELGDSALYLCASSLQARDTEAFFGQGTRLTVV.